The 22 T cell receptor beta chains presented below share a single source sample, sequenced in a study of blood T cell repertoires in COVID-19 (dated by TCRdb to the early 2020s). The method behind the library was the immunoSEQ multiplex PCR assay. TCRdb's version of the immuneACCESS table is confined to in-frame rearrangements and falls short of the full clone set. An unresolved V gene accounts for under half of the shortfall where checked; the remainder is of unknown origin. This sample gives roughly 52,000 clones in total; 87% of them show up just once. The ten largest clones capture 3.6% of the sample. Sample: peripheral blood. Source of these receptors: a man aged 40-49 years with COVID-19, enrolled during active disease.

The V gene is TRBV6-4, the J gene TRBJ1-2; a possible D gene is TRBD1 (6 bases). This CDR3 contains 13 residues. In germline, CDR1 is MRHNA, CDR2 SNTAGT. The V gene lost 9 bases and the J gene lost 6 bases, with 17 bases spanning the gap. The CDR3 nucleotides read TGTGCCAGGGGCCCTACAGGGCGACATGGCTACACCTTC. Protein sequence: CARGPTGRHGYTF.

The CDR3 sequence is CASSQAGGNQPQHF. The CDR3 DNA is TGCGCCAGCAGCCAAGCAGGGGGTAATCAGCCCCAGCATTTT. This chain links TRBV4-1 with TRBJ1-5, with 7 bases lining up with TRBD1. This CDR3 has 14 amino acids. V dropped 1 base and J dropped 4; count of bases not matched to a gene: 1. CDR1 is MGHRA, CDR2 YSYEKL, per germline.

This sequence joins TRBV11-3 and TRBJ2-1; D gene unclear. The CDR3 runs 12 residues. CDR1 SGHNT and CDR2 YENEEA come from the germline V gene. V gave up 3 bases and J gave up 7 bases, with 7 bases separating them. The CDR3 spells CASSFFLNEQFF. DNA of the CDR3: TGTGCCAGCAGCTTTTTCTTGAATGAGCAGTTCTTC.

This chain connects TRBV14 to TRBJ2-2; 8 bases map to TRBD2. The CDR3 has 17 amino acids. Losses at the gene ends were 0 bases for V and 3 bases for J; bases not matched to a gene: 6. Germline-derived CDR1 and CDR2 are SGHDN and FVKESK. The CDR3 protein is CASSQDQLAAYTGELFF. The CDR3, as DNA: TGTGCCAGCAGCCAAGATCAACTAGCGGCCTACACCGGGGAGCTGTTTTTT.

The genes are TRBV7-8 and TRBJ1-6; D is unclear. Trimming removed 5 bases from V and 7 bases from J, with 21 bases in between. This CDR3 has 17 residues. Germline assignment: CDR1 SGHVS and CDR2 FQNEAQ. The CDR3 reads CASSPDRLQAKNSPLHF. The CDR3 nucleotides are TGTGCCAGCAGCCCCGATCGCTTGCAAGCTAAAAATTCACCCCTCCACTTT.

The chain couples TRBV21-1 to TRBJ2-1; the table calls TRBD2, which could not be checked here. TRBV21-1 is classified as a pseudogene. The CDR3 runs to 24 residues. The CDR3 loop is CASSKAGPWLAGVRVRGSYNEQFF. The CDR3 DNA follows: TGTGCCAGCAGTAAGGCGGGTCCGTGGCTAGCGGGAGTCCGGGTTAGGGGCTCCTACAATGAGCAGTTCTTC.

This clone was recorded a few times. The chain carries TRBV7-2 and TRBJ2-1; 9 bases line up with TRBD2. This CDR3 comprises 19 residues. Germline V gene lookup returns CDR1 SGHTA and CDR2 FQGNSA. After removal of 0 bases from V and 8 bases from J, the junction contained 17 bases not matched to a gene. The CDR3 here is CASSLARLADWFRGDEQFF. DNA of the CDR3: TGTGCCAGCAGCTTAGCGCGACTAGCGGACTGGTTTAGAGGGGATGAGCAGTTCTTC. Variable domain in full (rest from reference TRBV7-2 and TRBJ2-1): GAGVSQSPSNKVTEKGKDVELRCDPISGHTALYWYRQSLGQGLEFLIYFQGNSAPDKSGLPSDRFSAERTGGSVSTLTIQRTQQEDSAVYLCASSLARLADWFRGDEQFFGPGTRLTVL.

The chain links TRBV5-1 to TRBJ2-3; 8 bases align to TRBD1. Germline assignment: CDR1 SGHRS and CDR2 YFSETQ. The CDR3 sequence is 14 residues long. V was pared by 4 bases and J by 3 bases, with 4 bases of the junction left unmatched. The CDR3 sequence: CASSQGQGTDTQYF. The CDR3 DNA is TGCGCCAGCAGCCAAGGACAGGGAACAGATACGCAGTATTTT.

The chain uses TRBV7-2 and TRBJ2-7; D is ambiguous. The CDR3 totals 15 residues. The germline V gene encodes CDR1 SGHTA and CDR2 FQGNSA. V was clipped by 2 bases and J by 1 base, with 12 bases between them. Here the CDR3 DNA reads TGTGCCAGCAGCTTATTCGGCGGCTCATCCTACGAGCAGTACTTC. This sequence encodes CASSLFGGSSYEQYF.

V and J are TRBV6-6 and TRBJ1-5; no reliable D call. The CDR3 contains 14 residues. The germline gives CDR1 MNHNY, CDR2 SVGAGI (reference sequence). The V end was cut by 5 bases, the J end by 0 bases, with 8 bases between. The CDR3 DNA is TGTGCCAGCAGTACCCTAGATAGCAATCAGCCCCAGCATTTT. Translation: CASSTLDSNQPQHF.

The chain is built from TRBV19 and TRBJ2-5; 9 bases align to TRBD2. Trimming took 5 bases from V and 5 from J; bases not matched to a gene: 12. Looked up from germline, CDR1 is LNHDA and CDR2 is SQIVND (reference sequence). The CDR3 runs to 16 residues. In DNA, the CDR3 is TGTGCCAGTAGTTCGCCGCGGCTAGCGGGGCACGAGACCCAGTACTTC. It translates to CASSSPRLAGHETQYF.

The chain combines TRBV19 with TRBJ1-6; 10 bases are a match to TRBD1. Trimming at V came to 6 bases and at J to 13 bases, leaving 18 bases not matched to a gene. The germline gives CDR1 LNHDA, CDR2 SQIVND (reference sequence). The CDR3 has 17 amino acids. CDR3 protein: CASSPGTGAPGRNPLHF. Here the CDR3 DNA reads TGTGCCAGTAGCCCCGGGACAGGGGCGCCGGGTAGGAACCCCCTCCACTTT.

J is TRBJ2-5 and V is TRBV12-5; 8 bases agree with TRBD1. This CDR3 has 15 residues. With V trimmed by 0 bases and J by 5 bases, 5 bases remained unmatched. The germline CDR1 and CDR2 sequences are LGHNT and FRNRAP. The CDR3 loop reads CASGLVQGVVETQYF. Written as DNA, the CDR3 is TGTGCTAGTGGTTTGGTACAGGGGGTCGTGGAGACCCAGTACTTC.

This clone has a single count. The chain links TRBV15 to TRBJ2-5, with 12 bases matching TRBD2. Trimming removed 0 bases from V and 4 bases from J; junction bases left unmatched: 6. Looked up from germline, CDR1 is LNHNV and CDR2 is YYDKDF (reference sequence). The CDR3 totals 17 residues. The chain's CDR3 is CATSRETSGRLGETQYF. The CDR3 nucleotides are TGTGCCACCAGCAGAGAGACTAGCGGGAGATTGGGAGAGACCCAGTACTTC. Drawing the rest from reference TRBV15 and TRBJ2-5, the complete variable domain is DAMVIQNPRYQVTQFGKPVTLSCSQTLNHNVMYWYQQKSSQAPKLLFHYYDKDFNNEADTPDNFQSRRPNTSFCFLDIRSPGLGDTAMYLCATSRETSGRLGETQYFGPGTRLLVL.

The chain links TRBV24-1 to TRBJ2-1; D might be TRBD2 (5 bases). Germline V gene lookup returns CDR1 KGHDR and CDR2 SFDVKD. The CDR3 covers 17 residues. V lost 3 bases and J 0 bases, leaving 14 bases between the germline ends. In DNA form, the CDR3 reads TGTGCCACCAGTGATCCGGGGATCATCAGCTCCTACAATGAGCAGTTCTTC. This sequence encodes CATSDPGIISSYNEQFF.

A single count supports this clone. This sequence joins TRBV2 and TRBJ1-2; 9 nucleotides agree with TRBD1. The CDR3 has 14 residues. The trim removed 4 bases at V and 8 bases at J, leaving 8 bases unmatched. The germline V gene encodes CDR1 SNHLY and CDR2 FYNNEI. CDR3 DNA: TGTGCCAGCAGTGTCCGGGACAGGGTAGGCGGCTACACCTTC. Translation: CASSVRDRVGGYTF.

In regard to this clone: One end of the junction varies from germline; a read error may be responsible. The V and J genes are TRBV7-7 and TRBJ2-7, with 10 bases identical to TRBD1. In germline, CDR1 is SSHAT, CDR2 FNYEAQ (reference sequence). The CDR3 is 17 residues long. The chain's CDR3 is CASSLAGGTGADYEQYF. In DNA, the CDR3 is TGTGCTAGCAGCTTAGCAGGAGGGACAGGGGCAGACTACGAGCAGTACTTC.

V and J are TRBV5-1 and TRBJ1-1; D is undetermined. Trimming took 0 bases from V and 0 from J, leaving 9 bases between them. Germline V gives CDR1 SGHRS, CDR2 YFSETQ. The length of the CDR3 is 15 residues. The CDR3 loop reads CASSLAEGVNTEAFF. DNA for the CDR3: TGCGCCAGCAGCTTGGCCGAGGGAGTGAACACTGAAGCTTTCTTT.

CDR3 sequence reads: CASSQAAGPTYEQYF. The CDR3 DNA reads TGCGCCAGCAGCCAAGCGGCGGGGCCCACCTACGAGCAGTACTTC. The rearrangement joins TRBV4-1 to TRBJ2-7; weak D call: TRBD2 (6 bases). V shed 1 base and J shed 2 bases, with 12 bases lying between them. Looked up from germline, CDR1 is MGHRA and CDR2 is YSYEKL. This CDR3 region has 15 residues.

In its sample, this clone was seen once. This chain uses TRBV10-3 with TRBJ1-1; 7 nucleotides agree with TRBD1. Germline trimming cut 6 bases from V and 5 bases from J; bases unmatched to any gene: 9. The length of the CDR3 is 14 residues. The germline V gene has CDR1 ENHRY and CDR2 SYGVKD. CDR3 in amino acids: CAIRDRSGGTEAFF. For the CDR3, the DNA is TGTGCCATCAGGGACAGGAGCGGGGGGACTGAAGCTTTCTTT.

The gene calls are TRBV6-1 and TRBJ1-5; 8 positions match TRBD1. Trimming cost V 2 bases and J 4 bases; bases outside gene matches: 13. The V gene's germline CDR1 is MNHNS and CDR2 SASEGT. The CDR3 extends over 18 amino acids. In nucleotides, the CDR3 is TGTGCCAGCAGTGAATCATTCTGGGACAGGCGATCGAATCAGCCCCAGCATTTT. Its protein is CASSESFWDRRSNQPQHF.

This chain's CDR3 is CASSQGLAVLNEQFF. CDR3 nucleotides: TGTGCCAGCAGCCAGGGACTAGCGGTCCTAAATGAGCAGTTCTTC. This chain joins TRBV14 and TRBJ2-1, with 11 positions matching TRBD2. Germline V gives CDR1 SGHDN, CDR2 FVKESK. This CDR3 has 15 residues. Trimming removed 3 bases from V and 7 bases from J; junction bases left unmatched: 5.